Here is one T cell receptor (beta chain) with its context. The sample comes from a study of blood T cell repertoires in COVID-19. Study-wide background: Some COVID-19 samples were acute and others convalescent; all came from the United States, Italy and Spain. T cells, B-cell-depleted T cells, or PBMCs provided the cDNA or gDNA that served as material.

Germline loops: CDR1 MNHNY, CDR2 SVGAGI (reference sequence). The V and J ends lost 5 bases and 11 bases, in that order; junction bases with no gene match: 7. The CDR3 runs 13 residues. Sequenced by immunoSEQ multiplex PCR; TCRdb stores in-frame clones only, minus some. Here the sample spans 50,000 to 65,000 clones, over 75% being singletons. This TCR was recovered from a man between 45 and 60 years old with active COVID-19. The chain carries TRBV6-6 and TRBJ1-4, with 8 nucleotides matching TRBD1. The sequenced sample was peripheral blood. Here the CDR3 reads CASSPGQGRKLFF. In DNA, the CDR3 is TGTGCCAGCAGTCCAGGACAGGGACGCAAACTGTTTTTT.